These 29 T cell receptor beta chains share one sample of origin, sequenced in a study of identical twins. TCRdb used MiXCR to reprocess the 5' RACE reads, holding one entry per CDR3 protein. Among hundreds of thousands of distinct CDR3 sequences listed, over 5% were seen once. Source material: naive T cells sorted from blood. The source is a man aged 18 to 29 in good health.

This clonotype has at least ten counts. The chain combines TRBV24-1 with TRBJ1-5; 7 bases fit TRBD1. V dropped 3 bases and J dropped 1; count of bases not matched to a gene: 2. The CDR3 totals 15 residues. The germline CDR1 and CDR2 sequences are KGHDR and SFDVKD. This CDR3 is CATSDQTGSNQPQHF. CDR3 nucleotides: TGTGCCACCAGTGATCAGACAGGGAGCAATCAGCCCCAGCATTTT.

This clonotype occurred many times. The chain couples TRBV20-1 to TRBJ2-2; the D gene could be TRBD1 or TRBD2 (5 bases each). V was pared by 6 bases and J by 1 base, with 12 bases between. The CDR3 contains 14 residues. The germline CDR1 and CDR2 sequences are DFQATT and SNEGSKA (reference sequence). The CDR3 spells CSADFGGNTGELFF. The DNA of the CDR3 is TGCAGTGCCGATTTTGGGGGGAACACCGGGGAGCTGTTTTTT.

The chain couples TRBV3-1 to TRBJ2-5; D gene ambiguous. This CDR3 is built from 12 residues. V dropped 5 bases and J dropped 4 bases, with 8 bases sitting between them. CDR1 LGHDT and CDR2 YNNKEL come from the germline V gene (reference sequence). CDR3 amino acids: CASSTLGETQYF. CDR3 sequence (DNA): TGTGCCAGCAGCACGCTGGGAGAGACCCAGTACTTC.

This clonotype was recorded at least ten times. The CDR3 reads CASYRDRAAGELFF. The CDR3 region has the DNA TGCGCCAGCTACCGGGACAGGGCGGCCGGGGAGCTGTTTTTT. The chain joins TRBV5-1 to TRBJ2-2; 9 nucleotides line up with TRBD1. Germline-derived CDR1 and CDR2 are SGHRS and YFSETQ. Losses at the gene ends were 7 bases for V and 6 bases for J; bases not matched to a gene: 7. This CDR3 spans 14 amino acids.

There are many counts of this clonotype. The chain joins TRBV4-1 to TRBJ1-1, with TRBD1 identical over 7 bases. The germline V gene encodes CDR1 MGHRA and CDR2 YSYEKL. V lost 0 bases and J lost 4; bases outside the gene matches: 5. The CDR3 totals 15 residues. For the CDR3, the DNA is TGCGCCAGCAGCCAAGAGGGACAGTTGGGCACTGAAGCTTTCTTT. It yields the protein CASSQEGQLGTEAFF.

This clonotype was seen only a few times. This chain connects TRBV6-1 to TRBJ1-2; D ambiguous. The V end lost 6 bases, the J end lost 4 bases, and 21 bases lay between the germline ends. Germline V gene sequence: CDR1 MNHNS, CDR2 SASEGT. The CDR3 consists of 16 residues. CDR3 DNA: TGTGCCAGCAGCCACCCCCGGGATAATGGTGGCTATGGCTACACCTTC. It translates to CASSHPRDNGGYGYTF.

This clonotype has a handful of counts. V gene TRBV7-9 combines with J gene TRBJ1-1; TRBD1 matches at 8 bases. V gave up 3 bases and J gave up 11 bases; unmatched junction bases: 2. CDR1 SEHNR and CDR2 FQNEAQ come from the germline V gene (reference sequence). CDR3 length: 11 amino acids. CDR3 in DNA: TGTGCCAGCAGCTTGACAGGGGACGCTTTCTTT. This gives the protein CASSLTGDAFF.

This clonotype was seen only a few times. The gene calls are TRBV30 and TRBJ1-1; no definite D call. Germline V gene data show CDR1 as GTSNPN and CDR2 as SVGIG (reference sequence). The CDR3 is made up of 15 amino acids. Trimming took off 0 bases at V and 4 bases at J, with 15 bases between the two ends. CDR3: CAWSVRAALSTEAFF. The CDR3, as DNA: TGTGCCTGGAGTGTACGAGCCGCGCTGAGCACTGAAGCTTTCTTT. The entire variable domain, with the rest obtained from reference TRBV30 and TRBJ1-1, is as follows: SQTIHQWPATLVQPVGSPLSLECTVEGTSNPNLYWYRQAAGRGLQLLFYSVGIGQISSEVPQNLSASRPQDRQFILSSKKLLLSDSGFYLCAWSVRAALSTEAFFGQGTRLTVV.

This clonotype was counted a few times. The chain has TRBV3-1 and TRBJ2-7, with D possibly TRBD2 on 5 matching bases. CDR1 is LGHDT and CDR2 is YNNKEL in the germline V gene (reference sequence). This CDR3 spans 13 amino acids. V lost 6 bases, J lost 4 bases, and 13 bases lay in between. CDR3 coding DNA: TGTGCCAGCAGTGGGCTAGCTTTGTACGAGCAGTACTTC. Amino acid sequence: CASSGLALYEQYF.

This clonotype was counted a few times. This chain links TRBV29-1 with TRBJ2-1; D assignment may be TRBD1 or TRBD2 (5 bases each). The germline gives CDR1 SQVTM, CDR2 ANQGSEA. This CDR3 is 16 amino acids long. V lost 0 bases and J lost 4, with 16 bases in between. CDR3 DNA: TGCAGCGTTGAAGATGGTAATCTTTGGGGGTACAATGAGCAGTTCTTC. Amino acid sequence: CSVEDGNLWGYNEQFF.

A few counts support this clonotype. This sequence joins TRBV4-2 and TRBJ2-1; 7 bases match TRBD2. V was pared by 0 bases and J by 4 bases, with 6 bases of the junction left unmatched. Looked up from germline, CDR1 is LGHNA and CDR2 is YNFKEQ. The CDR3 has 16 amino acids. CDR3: CASSQDPAGPYNEQFF. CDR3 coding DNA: TGTGCCAGCAGCCAAGACCCAGCGGGACCGTACAATGAGCAGTTCTTC.

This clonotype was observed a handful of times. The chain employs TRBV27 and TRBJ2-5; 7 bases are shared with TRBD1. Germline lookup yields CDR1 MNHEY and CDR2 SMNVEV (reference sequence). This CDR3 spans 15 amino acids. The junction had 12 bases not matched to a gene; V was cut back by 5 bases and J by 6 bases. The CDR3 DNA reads TGTGCCAGCAGTCTGACAGGGATGATAGAAAAGACCCAGTACTTC. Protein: CASSLTGMIEKTQYF.

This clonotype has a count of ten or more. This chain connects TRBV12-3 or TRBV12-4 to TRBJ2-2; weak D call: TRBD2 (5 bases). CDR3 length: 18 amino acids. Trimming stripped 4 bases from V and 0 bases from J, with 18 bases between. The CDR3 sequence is CASSWTVVSSANTGELFF. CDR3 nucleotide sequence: TGTGCCAGCAGTTGGACTGTCGTCTCTTCTGCGAACACCGGGGAGCTGTTTTTT.

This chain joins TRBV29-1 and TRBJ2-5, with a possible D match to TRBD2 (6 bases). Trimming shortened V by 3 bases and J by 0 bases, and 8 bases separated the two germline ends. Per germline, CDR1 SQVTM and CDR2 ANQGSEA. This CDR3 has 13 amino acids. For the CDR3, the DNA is TGCAGCGTTGAGTGGGACTACCAAGAGACCCAGTACTTC. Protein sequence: CSVEWDYQETQYF.

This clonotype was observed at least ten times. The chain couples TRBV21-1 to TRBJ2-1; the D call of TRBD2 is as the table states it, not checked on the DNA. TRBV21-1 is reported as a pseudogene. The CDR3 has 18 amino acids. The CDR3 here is CASSPGTSGTSSYNEQFF. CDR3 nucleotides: TGTGCCAGTTCTCCCGGGACTAGCGGGACCAGCTCCTACAATGAGCAGTTCTTC.

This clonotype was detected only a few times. CDR3 sequence reads: CSAKTDSSYNEQFF. In DNA form, the CDR3 reads TGCAGTGCCAAGACAGATAGCTCCTACAATGAGCAGTTCTTC. This sequence joins TRBV20-1 and TRBJ2-1; D might be TRBD1 (5 bases). The germline gives CDR1 DFQATT, CDR2 SNEGSKA (reference sequence). The CDR3 contains 14 residues. V shed 6 bases and J shed 0 bases, with 12 bases lying between them.

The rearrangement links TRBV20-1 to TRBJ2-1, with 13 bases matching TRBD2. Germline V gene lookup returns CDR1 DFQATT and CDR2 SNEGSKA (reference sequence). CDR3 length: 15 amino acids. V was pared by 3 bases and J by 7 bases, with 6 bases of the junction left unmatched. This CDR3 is CSARRTSGRWNEQFF. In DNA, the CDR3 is TGCAGTGCTAGGAGGACTAGCGGGAGATGGAATGAGCAGTTCTTC.

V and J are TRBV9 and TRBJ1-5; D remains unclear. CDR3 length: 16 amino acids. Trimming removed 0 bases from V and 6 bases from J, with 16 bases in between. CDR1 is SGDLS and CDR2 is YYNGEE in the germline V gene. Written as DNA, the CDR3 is TGTGCCAGCAGCGTAGGGAGCGGCAGCGAGAGTCAGCCCCAGCATTTT. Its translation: CASSVGSGSESQPQHF.

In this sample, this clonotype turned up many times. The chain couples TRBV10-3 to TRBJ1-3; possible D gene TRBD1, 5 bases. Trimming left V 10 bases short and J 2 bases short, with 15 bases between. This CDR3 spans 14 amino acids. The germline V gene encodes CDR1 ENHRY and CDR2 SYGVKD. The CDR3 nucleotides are TGTGCCAGCTCCGGGACTGGAGCTGGAAACACCATATATTTT. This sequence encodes CASSGTGAGNTIYF.

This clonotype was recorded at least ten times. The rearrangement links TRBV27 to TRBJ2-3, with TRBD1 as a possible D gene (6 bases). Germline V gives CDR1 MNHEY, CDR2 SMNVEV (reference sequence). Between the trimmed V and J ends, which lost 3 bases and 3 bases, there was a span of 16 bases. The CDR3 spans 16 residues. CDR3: CASSFSRTDITDTQYF. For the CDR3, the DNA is TGTGCCAGCAGTTTCTCCCGGACAGATATTACAGATACGCAGTATTTT.

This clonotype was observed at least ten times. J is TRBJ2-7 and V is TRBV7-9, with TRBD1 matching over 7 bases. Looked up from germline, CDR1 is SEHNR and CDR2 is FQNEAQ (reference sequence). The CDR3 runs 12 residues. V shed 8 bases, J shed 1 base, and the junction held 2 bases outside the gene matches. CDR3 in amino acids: CASQGQSYEQYV. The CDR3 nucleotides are TGTGCCAGCCAGGGACAGTCCTACGAGCAGTACGTC.

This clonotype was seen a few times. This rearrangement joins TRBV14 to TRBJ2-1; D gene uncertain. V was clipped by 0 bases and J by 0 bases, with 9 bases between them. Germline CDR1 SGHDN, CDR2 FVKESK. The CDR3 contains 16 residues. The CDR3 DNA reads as TGTGCCAGCAGCCAAGAGGGATGGAACTCCTACAATGAGCAGTTCTTC. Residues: CASSQEGWNSYNEQFF.

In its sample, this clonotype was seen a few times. The CDR3 DNA reads TGTGCCAGCAGATGGACAGGGTCTGGTCTCGAGCAGTACTTC. Translating it yields CASRWTGSGLEQYF. This chain joins TRBV28 and TRBJ2-7; 8 bases are shared with TRBD1. J gave up 6 bases and V 6 bases, and 10 bases lay outside the gene matches. Germline V lookup: CDR1 MDHEN, CDR2 SYDVKM. The CDR3 runs 14 residues. The entire variable domain, with the rest obtained from reference TRBV28 and TRBJ2-7, is as follows: DVKVTQSSRYLVKRTGEKVFLECVQDMDHENMFWYRQDPGLGLRLIYFSYDVKMKEKGDIPEGYSVSREKKERFSLILESASTNQTSMYLCASRWTGSGLEQYFGPGTRLTVT.

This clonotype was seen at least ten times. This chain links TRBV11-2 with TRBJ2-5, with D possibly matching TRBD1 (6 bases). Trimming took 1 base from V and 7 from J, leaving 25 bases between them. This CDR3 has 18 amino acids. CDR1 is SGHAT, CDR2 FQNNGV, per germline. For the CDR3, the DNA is TGTGCCAGCAGCTTAGTGGATAGGGAAAGTGGGGGCAAGAGGACCCAGTACTTC. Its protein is CASSLVDRESGGKRTQYF.

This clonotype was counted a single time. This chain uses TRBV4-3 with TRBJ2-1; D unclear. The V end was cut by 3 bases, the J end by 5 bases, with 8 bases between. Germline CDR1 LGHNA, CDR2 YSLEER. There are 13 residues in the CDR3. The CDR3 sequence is CASSQALDNEQFF. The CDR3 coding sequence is TGCGCCAGCAGCCAGGCCCTAGACAATGAGCAGTTCTTC.

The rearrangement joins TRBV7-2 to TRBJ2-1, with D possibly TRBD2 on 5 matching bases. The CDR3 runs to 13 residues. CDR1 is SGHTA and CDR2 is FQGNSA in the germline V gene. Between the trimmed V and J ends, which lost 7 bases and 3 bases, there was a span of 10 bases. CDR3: CASNTAVYNEQFF. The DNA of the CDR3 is TGTGCCAGCAACACAGCGGTCTACAATGAGCAGTTCTTC.

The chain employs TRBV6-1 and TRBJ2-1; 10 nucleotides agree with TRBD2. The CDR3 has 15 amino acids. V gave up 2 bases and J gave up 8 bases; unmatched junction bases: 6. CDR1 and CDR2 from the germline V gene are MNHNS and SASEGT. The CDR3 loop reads CASSEYTSGTDEQFF. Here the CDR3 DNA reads TGTGCCAGCAGTGAATACACTAGCGGGACCGATGAGCAGTTCTTC.

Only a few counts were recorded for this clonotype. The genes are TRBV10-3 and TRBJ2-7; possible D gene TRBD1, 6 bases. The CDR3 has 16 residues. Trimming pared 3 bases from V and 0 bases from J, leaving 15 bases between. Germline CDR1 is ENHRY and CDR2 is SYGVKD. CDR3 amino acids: CAISDGIDRNSYEQYF. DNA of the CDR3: TGTGCCATCAGTGACGGGATAGACAGGAACTCCTACGAGCAGTACTTC.

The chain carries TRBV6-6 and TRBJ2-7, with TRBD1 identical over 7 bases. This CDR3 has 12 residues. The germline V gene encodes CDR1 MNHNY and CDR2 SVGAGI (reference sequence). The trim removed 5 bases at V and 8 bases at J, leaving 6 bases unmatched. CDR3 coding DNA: TGTGCCAGCAGTCCCCAGGGGGATCAGCAGTACTTC. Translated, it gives CASSPQGDQQYF.